Following are 28 T cell receptor beta chains from one sample sequenced in a study of cytomegalovirus exposure and HLA in healthy donors. Primers for the PCR totalled 60 Vbeta and 13 Jbeta. Using immunoSEQ multiplex PCR, the repertoire was profiled, and TCRdb retains in-frame clones only, with some absent. The table records some 150,000 clones, under 80% of them present only once. Sample: PBMCs. The source is a man aged 40-49 years in good health and CMV-seronegative.

The V and J genes are TRBV6-4 and TRBJ2-1; 12 positions agree with TRBD2. Germline V gives CDR1 MRHNA, CDR2 SNTAGT. V lost 8 bases and J lost 7; bases outside the gene matches: 9. The CDR3 runs to 15 residues. The CDR3 loop reads CASSRLAGALNEQFF. Here the CDR3 DNA reads TGTGCCAGCTCCCGACTAGCGGGAGCGTTGAATGAGCAGTTCTTC.

The V gene is TRBV19, the J gene TRBJ2-3; 8 bases are shared with TRBD2. This CDR3 spans 15 amino acids. With V trimmed by 7 bases and J by 3 bases, 9 bases remained unmatched. Germline V gene sequence: CDR1 LNHDA, CDR2 SQIVND (reference sequence). The CDR3 sequence is CASINEAGVTDTQYF. CDR3 nucleotide sequence: TGTGCCAGTATAAATGAAGCGGGAGTAACAGATACGCAGTATTTT. Full variable domain (rest looked up from reference TRBV19 and TRBJ2-3): DGGITQSPKYLFRKEGQNVTLSCEQNLNHDAMYWYRQDPGQGLRLIYYSQIVNDFQKGDIAEGYSVSREKKESFPLTVTSAQKNPTAFYLCASINEAGVTDTQYFGPGTRLTVL.

The V call is TRBV19, the J call TRBJ2-2; TRBD1 aligns across 9 bases. V gave up 8 bases and J gave up 6 bases; unmatched junction bases: 7. Germline CDR1 LNHDA, CDR2 SQIVND (reference sequence). The CDR3 contains 14 residues. CDR3 protein: CASLGTGRSGELFF. CDR3 coding DNA: TGTGCCAGTTTAGGGACAGGGCGGTCCGGGGAGCTGTTTTTT. Combining the CDR3 with reference TRBV19 and TRBJ2-2 gives the whole variable domain DGGITQSPKYLFRKEGQNVTLSCEQNLNHDAMYWYRQDPGQGLRLIYYSQIVNDFQKGDIAEGYSVSREKKESFPLTVTSAQKNPTAFYLCASLGTGRSGELFFGEGSRLTVL.

Only a few counts were recorded for this clone. The chain links TRBV7-2 to TRBJ2-7, with TRBD1 matching 9 bases. Trimming cost V 5 bases and J 3 bases; bases outside gene matches: 5. The length of the CDR3 is 14 residues. Germline loops: CDR1 SGHTA, CDR2 FQGNSA. CDR3 amino acids: CASSPPDRGYEQYF. CDR3 nucleotide sequence: TGTGCCAGCAGCCCGCCGGACAGGGGCTACGAGCAGTACTTC. The variable domain in full, with the rest retrieved from reference TRBV7-2 and TRBJ2-7, is GAGVSQSPSNKVTEKGKDVELRCDPISGHTALYWYRQSLGQGLEFLIYFQGNSAPDKSGLPSDRFSAERTGGSVSTLTIQRTQQEDSAVYLCASSPPDRGYEQYFGPGTRLTVT.

The chain employs TRBV19 and TRBJ2-6, with 7 bases that match TRBD1. Germline V gene data show CDR1 as LNHDA and CDR2 as SQIVND (reference sequence). J gave up 0 bases and V 3 bases, and 8 bases lay outside the gene matches. This CDR3 has 18 amino acids. CDR3 nucleotides: TGTGCCAGTAGTATGTGGGACAGTGGAACCTCTGGGGCCAACGTCCTGACTTTC. Translated, it gives CASSMWDSGTSGANVLTF.

The chain links TRBV12-2 to TRBJ1-3. TRBV12-2 is a pseudogene locus. The CDR3 is 18 amino acids. The CDR3 DNA reads TGTGCAAGTCGCTTAGGGACTTTACGAGGCCTCTCTGGAAACACCATATATTTT. Translating it yields CASRLGTLRGLSGNTIYF.

This sequence joins TRBV30 and TRBJ2-3; TRBD2 agrees at 16 bases. The length of the CDR3 is 17 residues. Trimming at V came to 2 bases and at J to 4 bases, leaving 6 bases not matched to a gene. CDR1 is GTSNPN and CDR2 is SVGIG in the germline V gene (reference sequence). CDR3 sequence reads: CAWSSGTSGRAADTQYF. The CDR3 bases are TGTGCCTGGAGTTCCGGGACTAGCGGGAGGGCAGCAGATACGCAGTATTTT.

The DNA of the CDR3 is TGCGCCAGCAGCTTGGAATTGGGACAGGCTGAAGCTTTCTTT. Its protein is CASSLELGQAEAFF. The rearrangement uses TRBV5-1 and TRBJ1-1, with 8 bases identical to TRBD1. The V segment lost 0 bases and the J segment 6 bases; nucleotides outside the gene matches: 4. This CDR3 comprises 14 residues. Germline CDR1 SGHRS, CDR2 YFSETQ.

The chain has TRBV7-9 and TRBJ2-1; 14 bases fit TRBD2. CDR1 and CDR2 (germline): SEHNR, FQNEAQ (reference sequence). V was clipped by 5 bases and J by 4 bases; unmatched bases: 10. The CDR3 sequence is 18 residues long. DNA for the CDR3: TGTGCCAGCAGCCGCTCGACTAGCGGGGGGGCTCTATACAATGAGCAGTTCTTC. Its protein is CASSRSTSGGALYNEQFF.

The chain uses TRBV27 and TRBJ2-3; a possible D gene is TRBD2 (6 bases). Germline V gene sequence: CDR1 MNHEY, CDR2 SMNVEV (reference sequence). Deletions cut 3 bases from V and 2 bases from J, with 12 bases between. This CDR3 spans 15 amino acids. The CDR3, as DNA: TGTGCCAGCAGTTTGGCGGGATCCGCCACAGATACGCAGTATTTT. Its translation: CASSLAGSATDTQYF.

This clone was seen a handful of times. The chain uses TRBV28 and TRBJ1-5; 10 positions match TRBD1. This CDR3 has 21 amino acids. CDR1 is MDHEN, CDR2 SYDVKM, per germline. The ends lost 4 bases at V and 0 bases at J; junction bases unmatched: 18. The CDR3 DNA sequence: TGTGCCAGCAGTTCCCAAAGCCTCCCCCGACAGGGGGCCCCTAGCAATCAGCCCCAGCATTTT. Translating gives CASSSQSLPRQGAPSNQPQHF.

The CDR3 region is CASSKTSGRLGNEQFF. The CDR3 nucleotides are TGTGCCAGCAGCAAGACTAGCGGGAGACTTGGGAATGAGCAGTTCTTC. The chain employs TRBV7-6 and TRBJ2-1, with TRBD2 matching over 12 bases. The length of the CDR3 is 16 residues. The germline V gene has CDR1 SGHVS and CDR2 FNYEAQ. The V segment lost 5 bases and the J segment 7 bases; nucleotides outside the gene matches: 9.

This clone was observed a handful of times. The same CDR3 is also encoded by other DNA sequences in this sample. The chain uses TRBV27 and TRBJ1-1; 9 bases are shared with TRBD1. This CDR3 is built from 13 residues. Looked up from germline, CDR1 is MNHEY and CDR2 is SMNVEV (reference sequence). With 2 bases clipped from V and 5 bases from J, the junction kept 0 bases outside the gene matches. The CDR3 DNA follows: TGTGCCAGCAGTTTAGACAGGGGGACTGAAGCTTTCTTT. Amino acids: CASSLDRGTEAFF.

The chain carries TRBV29-1 and TRBJ2-5; D perhaps matches TRBD1 (6 bases). Germline CDR1 SQVTM, CDR2 ANQGSEA. CDR3 size: 13 residues. The V gene lost 1 base and the J gene lost 7 bases, with 13 bases spanning the gap. CDR3 protein: CSVEGTDLGTQYF. CDR3 DNA: TGCAGCGTTGAAGGGACAGACCTAGGGACCCAGTACTTC.

The V and J genes are TRBV5-1 and TRBJ2-1; the match to TRBD1 covers 10 bases. V was pared by 3 bases and J by 6 bases, with 6 bases of the junction left unmatched. This CDR3 has 15 amino acids. Germline V gene lookup returns CDR1 SGHRS and CDR2 YFSETQ. The CDR3 sequence is CASSSGTGDGNEQFF. The CDR3 DNA reads as TGCGCCAGCAGCTCAGGGACAGGGGACGGCAATGAGCAGTTCTTC. The full variable domain, its missing parts supplied by reference TRBV5-1 and TRBJ2-1, is KAGVTQTPRYLIKTRGQQVTLSCSPISGHRSVSWYQQTPGQGLQFLFEYFSETQRNKGNFPGRFSGRQFSNSRSEMNVSTLELGDSALYLCASSSGTGDGNEQFFGPGTRLTVL.

As concerns this clone: Within the sample, other DNA sequences also encode this same CDR3. J is TRBJ1-1 and V is TRBV7-2; the D gene is possibly TRBD1 (5 bases). This CDR3 is 14 amino acids long. Trimming shortened V by 1 base and J by 3 bases, and 9 bases separated the two germline ends. The germline gives CDR1 SGHTA, CDR2 FQGNSA. In DNA, the CDR3 is TGTGCCAGCAGCTTAGTGGGCAGGGACACTGAAGCTTTCTTT. It codes for CASSLVGRDTEAFF.

The chain couples TRBV25-1 to TRBJ2-2; D unclear. Trimming cost V 3 bases and J 0 bases, with 8 bases left between them. From germline, CDR1 is MGHDK and CDR2 SYGVNS. The CDR3 is 15 residues long. The CDR3 here is CASSESRSNTGELFF. CDR3 DNA sequence: TGTGCCAGCAGTGAGAGCAGGTCGAACACCGGGGAGCTGTTTTTT. The full variable domain, its missing parts supplied by reference TRBV25-1 and TRBJ2-2, is EADIYQTPRYLVIGTGKKITLECSQTMGHDKMYWYQQDPGMELHLIHYSYGVNSTEKGDLSSESTVSRIRTEHFPLTLESARPSHTSQYLCASSESRSNTGELFFGEGSRLTVL.

This chain uses TRBV6-5 with TRBJ1-1; 10 bases line up with TRBD1. CDR1 and CDR2 (germline): MNHEY, SVGAGI. This CDR3 is built from 15 residues. With 6 bases clipped from V and 4 bases from J, the junction kept 8 bases outside the gene matches. CDR3 amino acids: CASRSGTGAPTEAFF. DNA of the CDR3: TGTGCCAGCAGGTCCGGGACAGGGGCCCCCACTGAAGCTTTCTTT.

This clone was seen a few times. The chain carries TRBV13 and TRBJ2-1, with 12 bases identical to TRBD2. Germline values: CDR1 PRHDT, CDR2 FYEKMQ (reference sequence). Trimming removed 5 bases from V and 7 bases from J; junction bases left unmatched: 15. This CDR3 comprises 18 residues. The CDR3 DNA reads TGTGCCAGCAGCCTTGCCGGGACTAGCGGGTGGGACAGGAATGAGCAGTTCTTC. Translation gives CASSLAGTSGWDRNEQFF.

The V call is TRBV7-2, the J call TRBJ2-3, with 7 bases aligning to TRBD1. The CDR3 consists of 16 residues. The ends lost 5 bases at V and 2 bases at J; junction bases unmatched: 10. Germline CDR1 is SGHTA and CDR2 is FQGNSA. CDR3 residues: CASSPQDRSPTDTQYF. The CDR3 DNA reads TGTGCCAGCAGCCCCCAGGACAGGTCCCCCACAGATACGCAGTATTTT. Supplemented by reference TRBV7-2 and TRBJ2-3, the full variable domain reads GAGVSQSPSNKVTEKGKDVELRCDPISGHTALYWYRQSLGQGLEFLIYFQGNSAPDKSGLPSDRFSAERTGGSVSTLTIQRTQQEDSAVYLCASSPQDRSPTDTQYFGPGTRLTVL.

This clone showed up many times. This chain joins TRBV7-9 and TRBJ1-1; 7 nucleotides agree with TRBD1. The CDR3 covers 16 residues. Per the germline V gene, CDR1 is SEHNR and CDR2 is FQNEAQ (reference sequence). With V trimmed by 2 bases and J by 3 bases, 9 bases remained unmatched. This CDR3 reads CASSLREGAGYTEAFF. Here the CDR3 DNA reads TGTGCCAGCAGCTTACGGGAGGGGGCCGGGTACACTGAAGCTTTCTTT.

CDR3 DNA: TGTGCCAGCAGCTTGGCGATGGGACAGGGTATGGATACGCAGTATTTT. This gives the protein CASSLAMGQGMDTQYF. This chain uses TRBV7-9 with TRBJ2-3; TRBD1 matches 9 bases. This CDR3 is 16 amino acids long. Losses at the gene ends were 3 bases for V and 6 bases for J; bases not matched to a gene: 10. Germline V gene lookup returns CDR1 SEHNR and CDR2 FQNEAQ (reference sequence).

CDR3 nucleotide sequence: TGTGCCAGCAGCATCTTCAGCGGGCCCAACAATGAGCAGTTCTTC. Translation: CASSIFSGPNNEQFF. The chain is built from TRBV11-2 and TRBJ2-1; TRBD2 is a possible D gene (6 bases). Trimming took off 5 bases at V and 5 bases at J, with 16 bases between the two ends. Germline CDR1 SGHAT, CDR2 FQNNGV. The CDR3 has 15 residues.

This chain links TRBV9 with TRBJ1-2, with 9 positions matching TRBD1. CDR1 and CDR2 (germline): SGDLS, YYNGEE. The CDR3 spans 15 residues. With V trimmed by 2 bases and J by 8 bases, 10 bases remained unmatched. DNA for the CDR3: TGTGCCAGCAGCGTCGATACAGGGGGCTTGGAGGGCTACACCTTC. It specifies CASSVDTGGLEGYTF.

V and J are TRBV7-2 and TRBJ2-3; 11 nucleotides align to TRBD2. The junction had 7 bases not matched to a gene; V was cut back by 1 base and J by 4 bases. Germline V gene lookup returns CDR1 SGHTA and CDR2 FQGNSA. There are 17 residues in the CDR3. DNA for the CDR3: TGTGCCAGCAGCTTAGTCCCACTAGCGGGAGTGGCAGATACGCAGTATTTT. Its protein product is CASSLVPLAGVADTQYF.

The chain joins TRBV2 to TRBJ1-5; 8 bases map to TRBD1. The CDR3 contains 15 residues. V gave up 2 bases and J gave up 7 bases; unmatched junction bases: 7. The V gene's germline CDR1 is SNHLY and CDR2 FYNNEI. The CDR3 loop is CASSERQGKGQPQHF. The CDR3 coding sequence is TGTGCCAGCAGTGAAAGACAGGGGAAGGGCCAGCCCCAGCATTTT.

V is TRBV28 and J is TRBJ2-7; D is perhaps TRBD2 (7 bases). The V end lost 8 bases, the J end lost 9 bases, and 20 bases lay between the germline ends. CDR1 is MDHEN and CDR2 is SYDVKM in the germline V gene. The CDR3 totals 13 residues. The CDR3, as DNA: TGTGCCAGCTCCCTGAGGGGGGGCGCAGGGCAGTACTTC. Its translation is CASSLRGGAGQYF.

The chain joins TRBV5-6 to TRBJ2-7, with a tentative D call TRBD2 (5 bases). Germline assignment: CDR1 SGHDT and CDR2 YYEEEE. This CDR3 region has 15 residues. Trimming stripped 4 bases from V and 1 base from J, with 15 bases between. The DNA for the CDR3 is TGTGCCAGCAGCCTCTTGGACTTGACATCCTACGAGCAGTACTTC. Translating it yields CASSLLDLTSYEQYF.